This T cell receptor beta chain was documented in a study of shared clonotypes between healthy human individuals. The CDR3 covers 15 residues. Germline CDR1 MNHEY, CDR2 SMNVEV (reference sequence). Trimming left V 2 bases short and J 6 bases short, with 16 bases between. This table comes from immunoSEQ multiplex PCR, and its TCRdb copy is limited to in-frame clones, with some not included. The sample lists just under 350,000 clones; 73% were seen once. The material sequenced was memory CD4+ T cells sorted from blood. Subset noted: CD45RA-negative fraction. The V gene is TRBV27, the J gene TRBJ1-1; D may be TRBD1 (5 bases). The source of this sequence is a man aged 30 to 39 in good health. The CDR3 DNA reads TGTGCCAGCAGTTTAGGGTGGGGACCCCCTGCTGAAGCTTTCTTT. It is translated as CASSLGWGPPAEAFF.